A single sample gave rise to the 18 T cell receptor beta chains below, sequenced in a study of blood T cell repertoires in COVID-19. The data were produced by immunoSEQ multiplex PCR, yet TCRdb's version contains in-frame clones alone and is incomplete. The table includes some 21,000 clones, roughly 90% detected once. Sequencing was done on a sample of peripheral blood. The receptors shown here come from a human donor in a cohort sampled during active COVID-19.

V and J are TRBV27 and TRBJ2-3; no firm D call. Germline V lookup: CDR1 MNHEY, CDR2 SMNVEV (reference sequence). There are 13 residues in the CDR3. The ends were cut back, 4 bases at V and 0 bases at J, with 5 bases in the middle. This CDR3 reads CASSSPSTDTQYF. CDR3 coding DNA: TGTGCCAGCAGTTCCCCTAGCACAGATACGCAGTATTTT.

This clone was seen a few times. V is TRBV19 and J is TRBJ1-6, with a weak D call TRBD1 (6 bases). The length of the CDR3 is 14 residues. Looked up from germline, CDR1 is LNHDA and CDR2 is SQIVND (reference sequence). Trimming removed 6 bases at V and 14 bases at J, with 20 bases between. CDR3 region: CASSPLGQGLTLHF. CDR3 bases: TGTGCCAGTAGCCCTTTAGGCCAGGGGCTAACCCTCCACTTT. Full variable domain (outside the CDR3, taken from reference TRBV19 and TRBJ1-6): DGGITQSPKYLFRKEGQNVTLSCEQNLNHDAMYWYRQDPGQGLRLIYYSQIVNDFQKGDIAEGYSVSREKKESFPLTVTSAQKNPTAFYLCASSPLGQGLTLHFGNGTRLTVT.

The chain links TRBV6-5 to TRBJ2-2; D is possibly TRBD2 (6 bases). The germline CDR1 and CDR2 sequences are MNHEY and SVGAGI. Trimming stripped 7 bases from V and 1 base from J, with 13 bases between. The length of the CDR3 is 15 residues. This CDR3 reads CASTTKGGNTGELFF. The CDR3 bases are TGTGCCAGCACCACCAAGGGAGGGAACACCGGGGAGCTGTTTTTT.

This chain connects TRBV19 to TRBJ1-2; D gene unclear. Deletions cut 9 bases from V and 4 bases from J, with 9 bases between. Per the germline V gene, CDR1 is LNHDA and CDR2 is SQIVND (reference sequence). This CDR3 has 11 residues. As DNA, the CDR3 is TGTGCCAGCGGCGGGTTCTATGGCTACACCTTC. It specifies CASGGFYGYTF.

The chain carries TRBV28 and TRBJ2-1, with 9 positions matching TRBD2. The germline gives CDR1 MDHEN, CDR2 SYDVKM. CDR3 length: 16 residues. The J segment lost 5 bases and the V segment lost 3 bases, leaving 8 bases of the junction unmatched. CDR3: CASSLAGGGTHNEQFF. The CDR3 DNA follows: TGTGCCAGCAGTTTGGCGGGGGGGGGCACACACAATGAGCAGTTCTTC.

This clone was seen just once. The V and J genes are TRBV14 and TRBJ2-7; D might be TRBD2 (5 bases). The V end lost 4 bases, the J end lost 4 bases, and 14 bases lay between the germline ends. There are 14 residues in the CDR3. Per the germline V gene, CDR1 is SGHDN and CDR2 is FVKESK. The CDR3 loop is CASSLTGIRYEQYF. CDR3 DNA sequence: TGTGCCAGCAGCCTCACGGGGATTCGGTACGAGCAGTACTTC.

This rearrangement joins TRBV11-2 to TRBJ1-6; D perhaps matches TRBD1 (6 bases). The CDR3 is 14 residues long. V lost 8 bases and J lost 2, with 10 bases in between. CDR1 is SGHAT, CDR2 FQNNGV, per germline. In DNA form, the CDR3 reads TGTGCCAGCGGCCAGGGGACCTATAATTCACCCCTCCACTTT. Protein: CASGQGTYNSPLHF. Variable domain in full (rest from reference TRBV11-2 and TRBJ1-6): EAGVAQSPRYKIIEKRQSVAFWCNPISGHATLYWYQQILGQGPKLLIQFQNNGVVDDSQLPKDRFSAERLKGVDSTLKIQPAKLEDSAVYLCASGQGTYNSPLHFGNGTRLTVT.

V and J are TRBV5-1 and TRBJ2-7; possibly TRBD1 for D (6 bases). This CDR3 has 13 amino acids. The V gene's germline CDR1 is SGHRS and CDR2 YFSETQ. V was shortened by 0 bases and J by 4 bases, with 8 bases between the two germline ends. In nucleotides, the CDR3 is TGCGCCAGCAGCTTGGGACAGGAGTACGAGCAGTACTTC. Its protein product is CASSLGQEYEQYF.

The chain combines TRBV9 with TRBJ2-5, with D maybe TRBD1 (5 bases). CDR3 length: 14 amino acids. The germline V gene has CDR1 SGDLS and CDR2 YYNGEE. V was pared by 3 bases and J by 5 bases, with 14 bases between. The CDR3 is CASSASAGSETQYF. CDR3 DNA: TGTGCCAGCAGCGCATCCGCAGGGTCGGAGACCCAGTACTTC.

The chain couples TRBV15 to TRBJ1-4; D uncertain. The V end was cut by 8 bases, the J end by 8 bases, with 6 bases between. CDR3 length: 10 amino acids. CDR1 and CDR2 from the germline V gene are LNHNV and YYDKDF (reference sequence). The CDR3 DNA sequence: TGTGCCACCGGGGAGGAAAAACTGTTTTTT. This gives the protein CATGEEKLFF.

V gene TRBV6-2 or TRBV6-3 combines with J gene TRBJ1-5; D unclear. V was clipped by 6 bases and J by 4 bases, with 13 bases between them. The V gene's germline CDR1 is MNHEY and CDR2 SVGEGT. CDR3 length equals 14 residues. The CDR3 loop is CASSLDTENQPQHF. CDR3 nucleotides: TGTGCCAGCAGCCTCGACACCGAGAATCAGCCCCAGCATTTT.

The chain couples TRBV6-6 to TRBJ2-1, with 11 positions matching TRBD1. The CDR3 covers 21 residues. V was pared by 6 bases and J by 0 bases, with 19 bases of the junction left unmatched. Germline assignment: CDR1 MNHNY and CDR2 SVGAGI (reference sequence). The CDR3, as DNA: TGTGCCAGCAGCCGGACAGGGGGCCTAGAACGGGGGCGAATCTCCTACAATGAGCAGTTCTTC. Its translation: CASSRTGGLERGRISYNEQFF.

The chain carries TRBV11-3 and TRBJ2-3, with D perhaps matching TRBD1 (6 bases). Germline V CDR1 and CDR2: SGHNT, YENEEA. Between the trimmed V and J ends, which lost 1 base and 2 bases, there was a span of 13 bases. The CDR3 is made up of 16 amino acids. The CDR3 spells CASSLGRRQATDTQYF. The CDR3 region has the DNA TGTGCCAGCAGCTTAGGACGCCGACAGGCCACAGATACGCAGTATTTT.

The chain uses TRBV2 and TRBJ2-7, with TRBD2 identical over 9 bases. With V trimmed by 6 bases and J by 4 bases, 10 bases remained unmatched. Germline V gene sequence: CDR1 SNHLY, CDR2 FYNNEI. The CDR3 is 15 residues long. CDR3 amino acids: CASRTGGTSPYEQYF. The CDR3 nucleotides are TGTGCCAGCAGAACCGGGGGGACTAGCCCATACGAGCAGTACTTC. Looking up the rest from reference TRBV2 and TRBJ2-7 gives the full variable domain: EPEVTQTPSHQVTQMGQEVILRCVPISNHLYFYWYRQILGQKVEFLVSFYNNEISEKSEIFDDQFSVERPDGSNFTLKIRSTKLEDSAMYFCASRTGGTSPYEQYFGPGTRLTVT.

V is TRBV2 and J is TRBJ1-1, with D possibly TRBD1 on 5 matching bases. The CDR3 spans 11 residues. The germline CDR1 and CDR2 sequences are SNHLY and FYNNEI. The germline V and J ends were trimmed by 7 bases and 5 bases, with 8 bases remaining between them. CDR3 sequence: CASNGGTEAFF. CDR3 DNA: TGTGCCAGCAATGGGGGGACTGAAGCTTTCTTT.

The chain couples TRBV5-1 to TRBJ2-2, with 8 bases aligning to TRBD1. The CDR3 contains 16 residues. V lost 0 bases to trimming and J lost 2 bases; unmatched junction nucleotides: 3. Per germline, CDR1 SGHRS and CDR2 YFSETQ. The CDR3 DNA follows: TGCGCCAGCAGCTTGGGGCAGGGGGCCAACACCGGGGAGCTGTTTTTT. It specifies CASSLGQGANTGELFF.

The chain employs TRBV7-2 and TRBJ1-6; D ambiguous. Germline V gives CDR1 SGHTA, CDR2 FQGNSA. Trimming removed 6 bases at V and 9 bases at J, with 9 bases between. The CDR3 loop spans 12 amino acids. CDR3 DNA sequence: TGTGCCAGCAGGACAATTCCTTCACCCCTCCACTTT. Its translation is CASRTIPSPLHF.

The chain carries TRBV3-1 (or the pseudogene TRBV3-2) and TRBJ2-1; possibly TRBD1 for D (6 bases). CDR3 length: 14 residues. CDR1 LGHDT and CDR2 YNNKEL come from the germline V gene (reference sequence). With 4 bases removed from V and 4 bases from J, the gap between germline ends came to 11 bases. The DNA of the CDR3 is TGTGCCAGCAGCCGCGAGGGGGTTTACAATGAGCAGTTCTTC. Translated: CASSREGVYNEQFF.